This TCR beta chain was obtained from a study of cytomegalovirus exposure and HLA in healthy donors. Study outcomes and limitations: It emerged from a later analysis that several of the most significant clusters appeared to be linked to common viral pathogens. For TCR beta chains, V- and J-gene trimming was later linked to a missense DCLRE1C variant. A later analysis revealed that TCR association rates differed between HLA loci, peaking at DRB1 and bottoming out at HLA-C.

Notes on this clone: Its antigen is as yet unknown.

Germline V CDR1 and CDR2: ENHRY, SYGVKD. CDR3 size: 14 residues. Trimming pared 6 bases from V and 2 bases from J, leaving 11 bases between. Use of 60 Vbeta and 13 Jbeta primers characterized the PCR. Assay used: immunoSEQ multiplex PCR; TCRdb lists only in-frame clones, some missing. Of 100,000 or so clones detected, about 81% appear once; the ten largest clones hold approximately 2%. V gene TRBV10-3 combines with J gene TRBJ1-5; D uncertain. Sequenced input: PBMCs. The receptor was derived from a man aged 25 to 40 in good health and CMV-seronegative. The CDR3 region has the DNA TGTGCCATCAGGGCCGCGCAGGGCAATCAGCCCCAGCATTTT. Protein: CAIRAAQGNQPQHF.